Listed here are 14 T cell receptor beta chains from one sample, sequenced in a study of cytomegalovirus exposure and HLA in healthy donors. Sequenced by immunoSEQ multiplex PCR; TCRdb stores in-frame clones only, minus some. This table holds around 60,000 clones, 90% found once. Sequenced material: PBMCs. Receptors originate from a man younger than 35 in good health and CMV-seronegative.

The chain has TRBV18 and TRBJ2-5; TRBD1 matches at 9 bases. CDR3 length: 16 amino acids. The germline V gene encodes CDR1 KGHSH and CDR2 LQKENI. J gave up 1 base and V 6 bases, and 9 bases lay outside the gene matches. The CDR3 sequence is CASSPRQTGGQETQYF. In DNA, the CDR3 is TGTGCCAGCTCCCCCCGGCAGACAGGGGGCCAAGAGACCCAGTACTTC.

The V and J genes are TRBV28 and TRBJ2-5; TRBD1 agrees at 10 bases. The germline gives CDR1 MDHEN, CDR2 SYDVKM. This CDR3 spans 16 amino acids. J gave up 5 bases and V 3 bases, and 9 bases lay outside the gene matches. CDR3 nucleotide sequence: TGTGCCAGCAGTTTCGGACAGGGGGTCCTCGAGGAGACCCAGTACTTC. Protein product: CASSFGQGVLEETQYF.

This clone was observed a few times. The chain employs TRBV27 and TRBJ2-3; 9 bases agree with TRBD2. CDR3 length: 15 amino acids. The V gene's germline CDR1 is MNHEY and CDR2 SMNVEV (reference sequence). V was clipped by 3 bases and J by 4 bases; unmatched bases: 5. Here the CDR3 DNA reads TGTGCCAGCAGTTTGGCTAGCGGGGTCCCAGATACGCAGTATTTT. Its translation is CASSLASGVPDTQYF.

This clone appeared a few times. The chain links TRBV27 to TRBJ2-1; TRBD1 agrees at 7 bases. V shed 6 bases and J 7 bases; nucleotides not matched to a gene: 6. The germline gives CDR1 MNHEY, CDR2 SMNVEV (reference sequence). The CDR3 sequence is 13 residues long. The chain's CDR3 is CASSPGQRNEQFF. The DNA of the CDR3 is TGTGCCAGCAGCCCGGGACAGAGAAATGAGCAGTTCTTC.

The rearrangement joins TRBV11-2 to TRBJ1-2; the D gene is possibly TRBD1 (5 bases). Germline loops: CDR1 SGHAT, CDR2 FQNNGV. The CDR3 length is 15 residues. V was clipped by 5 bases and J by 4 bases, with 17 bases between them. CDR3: CASSRTQGVFYGYTF. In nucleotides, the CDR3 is TGTGCCAGCAGCCGAACTCAGGGTGTTTTCTATGGCTACACCTTC.

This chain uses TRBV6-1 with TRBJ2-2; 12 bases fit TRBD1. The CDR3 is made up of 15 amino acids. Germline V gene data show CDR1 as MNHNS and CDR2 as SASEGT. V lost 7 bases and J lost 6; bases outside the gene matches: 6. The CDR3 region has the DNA TGTGCCAGCAATCCGGGACAGGGGGCTTCCGGGGAGCTGTTTTTT. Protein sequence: CASNPGQGASGELFF.

The CDR3 sequence: CASSERVSHEQYF. CDR3 bases: TGTGCCAGCAGTGAACGGGTGAGCCACGAGCAGTACTTC. The chain joins TRBV25-1 to TRBJ2-7; D is uncertain. V lost 2 bases and J lost 5, with 10 bases in between. The CDR3 totals 13 residues. The germline V gene has CDR1 MGHDK and CDR2 SYGVNS.

The CDR3 bases are TGCGCCAGCAGCCAATCACGGACTAGCGACACCGGGGAGCTGTTTTTT. Translating gives CASSQSRTSDTGELFF. The rearrangement joins TRBV4-1 to TRBJ2-2, with 9 bases matching TRBD2. The CDR3 is 16 amino acids. Losses at the gene ends were 2 bases for V and 3 bases for J; bases not matched to a gene: 4. Germline V gives CDR1 MGHRA, CDR2 YSYEKL.

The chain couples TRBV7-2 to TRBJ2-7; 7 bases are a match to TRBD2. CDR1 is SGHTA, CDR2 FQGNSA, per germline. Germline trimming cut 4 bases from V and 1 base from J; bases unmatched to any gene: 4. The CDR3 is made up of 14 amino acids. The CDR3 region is CASSSKRESYEQYF. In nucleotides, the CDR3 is TGTGCCAGCAGCTCCAAGCGGGAATCCTACGAGCAGTACTTC.

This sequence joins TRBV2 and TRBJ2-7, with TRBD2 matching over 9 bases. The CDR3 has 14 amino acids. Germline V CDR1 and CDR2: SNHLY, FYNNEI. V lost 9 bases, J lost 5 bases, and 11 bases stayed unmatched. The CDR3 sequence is CARSGGRAYNEQYF. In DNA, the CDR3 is TGTGCCAGGTCCGGCGGGAGGGCCTATAACGAGCAGTACTTC. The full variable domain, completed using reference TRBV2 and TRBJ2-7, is EPEVTQTPSHQVTQMGQEVILRCVPISNHLYFYWYRQILGQKVEFLVSFYNNEISEKSEIFDDQFSVERPDGSNFTLKIRSTKLEDSAMYFCARSGGRAYNEQYFGPGTRLTVT.

CDR3 in DNA: TGTGCCAGCAGTCACTCTTCTCCTTCACGGAACACTGAAGCTTTCTTT. It yields the protein CASSHSSPSRNTEAFF. The chain has TRBV27 and TRBJ1-1; D remains unclear. The V and J ends lost 5 bases and 1 base respectively, with 17 bases between them. From germline, CDR1 is MNHEY and CDR2 SMNVEV (reference sequence). The CDR3 has 16 residues.

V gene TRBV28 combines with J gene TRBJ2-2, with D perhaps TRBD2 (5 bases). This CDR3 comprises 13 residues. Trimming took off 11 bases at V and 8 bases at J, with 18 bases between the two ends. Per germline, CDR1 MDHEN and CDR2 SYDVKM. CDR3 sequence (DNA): TGTGCCTCCCTAGGACTCCCCCTAGGGGAGCTGTTTTTT. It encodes CASLGLPLGELFF. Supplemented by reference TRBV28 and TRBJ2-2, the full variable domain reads DVKVTQSSRYLVKRTGEKVFLECVQDMDHENMFWYRQDPGLGLRLIYFSYDVKMKEKGDIPEGYSVSREKKERFSLILESASTNQTSMYLCASLGLPLGELFFGEGSRLTVL.

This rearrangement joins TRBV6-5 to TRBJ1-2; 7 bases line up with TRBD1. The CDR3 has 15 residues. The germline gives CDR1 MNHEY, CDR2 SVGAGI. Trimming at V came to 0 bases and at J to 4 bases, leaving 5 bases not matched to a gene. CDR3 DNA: TGTGCCAGCAGTTACTCGCGCGGGACAGCCTATGGCTACACCTTC. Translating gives CASSYSRGTAYGYTF.

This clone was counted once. The CDR3 DNA reads TGTGCCAGCGGGGCAACGAACACTGAAGCTTTCTTT. Amino acids: CASGATNTEAFF. The chain employs TRBV28 and TRBJ1-1; tentative D call: TRBD1 (5 bases). The CDR3 is 12 residues long. V lost 8 bases, J lost 1 base, and 8 bases lay in between. Germline values: CDR1 MDHEN, CDR2 SYDVKM.